One sample yielded the 22 T cell receptor beta chains listed below, sequenced in a study of T cells in tumors after PD-1 blockade. Using immunoSEQ multiplex PCR, the repertoire was profiled, and TCRdb retains in-frame clones only, with some absent. This table has some 20,000 clones, 81% appearing once. The sample in question was PBMCs, obtained after anti-PD-1 therapy. These receptors all come from a human donor with advanced basal cell or squamous cell carcinoma (not recorded which).

V usage is TRBV18 and J usage is TRBJ2-1, with D maybe TRBD1 (6 bases). The germline V gene has CDR1 KGHSH and CDR2 LQKENI. Trimming took 3 bases from V and 3 from J, leaving 18 bases between them. The CDR3 runs 17 residues. In DNA form, the CDR3 reads TGTGCCAGCTCACCCCGGGACAACCGGGCAAGCTACAATGAGCAGTTCTTC. Encoded protein: CASSPRDNRASYNEQFF.

This clone was seen once. V usage is TRBV6-6 and J usage is TRBJ1-2, with a possible D match to TRBD1 (5 bases). This CDR3 spans 14 amino acids. V shed 6 bases and J shed 2 bases, with 13 bases lying between them. Germline values: CDR1 MNHNY, CDR2 SVGAGI (reference sequence). CDR3 DNA sequence: TGTGCCAGCAGGCAACAGGCGAACAACTATGGCTACACCTTC. This gives the protein CASRQQANNYGYTF.

This clone was seen once. The chain employs TRBV7-7 and TRBJ2-2; TRBD1 matches at 8 bases. This CDR3 is 15 amino acids long. Germline V gives CDR1 SSHAT, CDR2 FNYEAQ (reference sequence). With V trimmed by 2 bases and J by 7 bases, 6 bases remained unmatched. The CDR3 region is CASSLQGAVDGELFF. In nucleotides, the CDR3 is TGTGCCAGCAGCTTACAGGGGGCGGTCGACGGGGAGCTGTTTTTT. Complete variable domain (other parts from reference TRBV7-7 and TRBJ2-2): GAGVSQSPRYKVTKRGQDVTLRCDPISSHATLYWYQQALGQGPEFLTYFNYEAQPDKSGLPSDRFSAERPEGSISTLTIQRTEQRDSAMYRCASSLQGAVDGELFFGEGSRLTVL.

This clone has a single count. The rearrangement joins TRBV7-9 to TRBJ1-1, with TRBD1 matching over 7 bases. Germline CDR1 and CDR2: SEHNR and FQNEAQ (reference sequence). Losses at the gene ends were 4 bases for V and 2 bases for J; bases not matched to a gene: 10. This CDR3 is 16 amino acids long. The CDR3 loop is CASSSQGRGLNTEAFF. Written as DNA, the CDR3 is TGTGCCAGCAGCTCCCAAGGAAGGGGGCTAAACACTGAAGCTTTCTTT.

This chain connects TRBV19 to TRBJ1-4, with TRBD1 matching over 7 bases. The V and J ends lost 3 bases and 2 bases, in that order; junction bases with no gene match: 6. This CDR3 contains 16 residues. Germline assignment: CDR1 LNHDA and CDR2 SQIVND (reference sequence). The CDR3 nucleotides are TGTGCCAGTAGTATCTCTACGGGACAGACTAATGAAAAACTGTTTTTT. The encoded protein is CASSISTGQTNEKLFF.

The chain carries TRBV7-9 and TRBJ2-3; 8 bases align to TRBD2. CDR3 length equals 16 residues. Germline trimming cut 5 bases from V and 4 bases from J; bases unmatched to any gene: 11. The germline CDR1 and CDR2 sequences are SEHNR and FQNEAQ (reference sequence). In DNA, the CDR3 is TGTGCCAGCAGCCCTCCCGGGAGGGGTAATGCAGATACGCAGTATTTT. The encoded protein is CASSPPGRGNADTQYF.

V gene TRBV27 combines with J gene TRBJ2-1, with D hard to call. This CDR3 spans 13 amino acids. V lost 1 base, J lost 6 bases, and 7 bases lay in between. Per the germline V gene, CDR1 is MNHEY and CDR2 is SMNVEV (reference sequence). In nucleotides, the CDR3 is TGTGCCAGCAGTTTATACAGCCTCAATGAGCAGTTCTTC. This encodes CASSLYSLNEQFF.

The CDR3 reads CASSRARDFDNEQFF. CDR3 in DNA: TGTGCCAGCAGCCGAGCCCGGGACTTTGACAATGAGCAGTTCTTC. The rearrangement uses TRBV7-3 and TRBJ2-1; tentative D call: TRBD2 (6 bases). CDR1 and CDR2 from the germline V gene are SGHTA and FQGTGA. The CDR3 runs to 15 residues. Trimming removed 5 bases from V and 5 bases from J, with 16 bases in between.

The chain uses TRBV12-3 or TRBV12-4 and TRBJ2-5; D remains unclear. CDR3 length: 12 amino acids. Trimming removed 3 bases from V and 0 bases from J, with 2 bases in between. This CDR3 is CASSFYQETQYF. CDR3 nucleotides: TGTGCCAGCAGTTTCTACCAAGAGACCCAGTACTTC.

The table lists this clone with a few counts. The gene calls are TRBV13 and TRBJ2-5, with TRBD1 matching over 7 bases. V dropped 2 bases and J dropped 3; count of bases not matched to a gene: 9. This CDR3 has 16 amino acids. CDR1 and CDR2 from the germline V gene are PRHDT and FYEKMQ (reference sequence). CDR3 sequence: CASSLRLQGSKETQYF. CDR3 DNA: TGTGCCAGCAGCTTACGCCTACAGGGGTCCAAAGAGACCCAGTACTTC.

The chain links TRBV19 to TRBJ1-2, with TRBD1 as a possible D gene (6 bases). Trimming took off 3 bases at V and 3 bases at J, with 8 bases between the two ends. The CDR3 has 13 residues. Germline V gene sequence: CDR1 LNHDA, CDR2 SQIVND (reference sequence). The CDR3 reads CASSIGGDYGYTF. The CDR3 DNA sequence: TGTGCCAGTAGTATTGGGGGCGACTATGGCTACACCTTC.

This chain links TRBV5-1 with TRBJ1-4, with TRBD1 matching 7 bases. Trimming took 0 bases from V and 4 from J; bases not matched to a gene: 6. The germline gives CDR1 SGHRS, CDR2 YFSETQ. CDR3 size: 16 residues. The CDR3 protein is CASSLAGGTVNEKLFF. The CDR3 region has the DNA TGCGCCAGCAGCTTGGCCGGCGGGACAGTTAATGAAAAACTGTTTTTT.

The chain has TRBV19 and TRBJ2-2; D is ambiguous. This CDR3 is built from 13 residues. Deletions cut 4 bases from V and 8 bases from J, with 11 bases between. Germline assignment: CDR1 LNHDA and CDR2 SQIVND (reference sequence). The CDR3 protein is CASSTHLLGELFF. CDR3 nucleotides: TGTGCCAGTAGTACCCATCTACTGGGGGAGCTGTTTTTT.

This clone was seen just once. The V gene is TRBV2, the J gene TRBJ1-4; 7 bases match TRBD1. Germline CDR1 and CDR2: SNHLY and FYNNEI. The CDR3 contains 13 residues. The trim removed 6 bases at V and 6 bases at J, leaving 4 bases unmatched. CDR3 nucleotide sequence: TGTGCCAGCAGGACAGGGCTGGATGAAAAACTGTTTTTT. This translates into CASRTGLDEKLFF.

This chain connects TRBV2 to TRBJ2-7; D is ambiguous. The V gene lost 7 bases and the J gene lost 0 bases, with 7 bases spanning the gap. The CDR3 has 12 amino acids. Germline lookup yields CDR1 SNHLY and CDR2 FYNNEI. The chain's CDR3 is CASTLPSYEQYF. CDR3 bases: TGTGCCAGCACGCTTCCCTCCTACGAGCAGTACTTC.

The chain joins TRBV13 to TRBJ2-3; TRBD2 matches at 11 bases. Trimming took 5 bases from V and 3 from J; bases not matched to a gene: 7. The CDR3 consists of 16 residues. Germline V gives CDR1 PRHDT, CDR2 FYEKMQ (reference sequence). This CDR3 is CASSILAGARTDTQYF. DNA for the CDR3: TGTGCCAGCAGCATACTAGCGGGAGCAAGGACAGATACGCAGTATTTT. The full variable domain, its missing parts supplied by reference TRBV13 and TRBJ2-3, is AAGVIQSPRHLIKEKRETATLKCYPIPRHDTVYWYQQGPGQDPQFLISFYEKMQSDKGSIPDRFSAQQFSDYHSELNMSSLELGDSALYFCASSILAGARTDTQYFGPGTRLTVL.

The chain employs TRBV28 and TRBJ1-5; D is unclear. The germline V gene encodes CDR1 MDHEN and CDR2 SYDVKM. The CDR3 spans 13 residues. The ends were cut back, 6 bases at V and 7 bases at J, with 13 bases in the middle. The CDR3 spells CASSTGQSQPQHF. The CDR3 DNA sequence: TGTGCCAGCAGCACCGGCCAAAGCCAGCCCCAGCATTTT.

This chain joins TRBV19 and TRBJ1-5; D unclear. CDR1 and CDR2 (germline): LNHDA, SQIVND (reference sequence). V lost 7 bases and J lost 6, with 25 bases in between. The CDR3 totals 17 residues. The CDR3 spells CASTKTRPGGGGQPQHF. CDR3 nucleotide sequence: TGTGCCAGTACCAAAACCCGTCCGGGTGGCGGCGGTCAGCCCCAGCATTTT.

The chain uses TRBV7-2 and TRBJ2-7; 12 bases line up with TRBD2. Looked up from germline, CDR1 is SGHTA and CDR2 is FQGNSA. The CDR3 runs to 14 residues. V lost 5 bases and J lost 2; bases outside the gene matches: 1. CDR3 nucleotide sequence: TGTGCCAGCAGCGCTAGCGGGAGGGCCTACGAGCAGTACTTC. Amino acids: CASSASGRAYEQYF.

V usage is TRBV14 and J usage is TRBJ1-3; D is perhaps TRBD1 (5 bases). V was cut by 3 bases and J by 3 bases, with 9 bases left in between. Per the germline V gene, CDR1 is SGHDN and CDR2 is FVKESK. This CDR3 has 14 amino acids. In DNA form, the CDR3 reads TGTGCCAGCAGCCAGTCAGGGTTTGGAAACACCATATATTTT. Amino acids: CASSQSGFGNTIYF. Drawing the rest from reference TRBV14 and TRBJ1-3, the complete variable domain is EAGVTQFPSHSVIEKGQTVTLRCDPISGHDNLYWYRRVMGKEIKFLLHFVKESKQDESGMPNNRFLAERTGGTYSTLKVQPAELEDSGVYFCASSQSGFGNTIYFGEGSWLTVV.

V usage is TRBV11-3 and J usage is TRBJ2-7; no clear D. V lost 5 bases, J lost 2 bases, and 16 bases lay in between. The length of the CDR3 is 15 residues. The germline CDR1 and CDR2 sequences are SGHNT and YENEEA. CDR3 coding DNA: TGTGCCAGCAGCCCGGGTGTGGGCAGAACCTACGAGCAGTACTTC. Protein product: CASSPGVGRTYEQYF. The full variable domain, its missing parts supplied by reference TRBV11-3 and TRBJ2-7, is EAGVVQSPRYKIIEKKQPVAFWCNPISGHNTLYWYLQNLGQGPELLIRYENEEAVDDSQLPKDRFSAERLKGVDSTLKIQPAELGDSAVYLCASSPGVGRTYEQYFGPGTRLTVT.

The chain has TRBV14 and TRBJ2-7; D gene uncertain. The V end lost 0 bases, the J end lost 2 bases, and 8 bases lay between the germline ends. CDR3 length equals 14 residues. Germline assignment: CDR1 SGHDN and CDR2 FVKESK. The CDR3 nucleotides read TGTGCCAGCAGCCAAGACCGCGGTCCCTACGAGCAGTACTTC. Its protein product is CASSQDRGPYEQYF.